The entry below gives a single TCR beta chain sequence along with its context. Its antigen is not known. Described time point: week 47, end of study. In every dose of vaccine, 300 ug of mutant IDH1 20-mer peptide was given alongside topical imiquimod. All eight of the vaccinations patients received fell in weeks 1, 3, 5, 7, 11, 15, 19 and 23. This sample was included in a study of a mutant IDH1 vaccine in newly diagnosed glioma. Study-wide context: Patients were started on vaccination 4-6 weeks after radiotherapy alone, or with temozolomide cycles. Earlier treatment was radiotherapy, temozolomide, or both, with most getting both. The study, taken as a whole, reports: Researchers report vaccine-induced immune responses in 93.3% of patients.

Here immunoSEQ multiplex PCR was the method, and the copy in TCRdb shows in-frame clones only, minus some. Of 40,000 or so clones in the sample, around 82% were seen once. The TCR sequence derives from a man younger than 30 with glioma. Some clones in this sample may be carry-over from other donors' samples. Sequenced here: PBMCs, sampled from a glioma patient whose treatment included an IDH1 peptide vaccine.

The CDR3, as DNA: TGTGCCTGGGACAGGGGGCGCGTGGACACCGGGGAGCTGTTTTTT. The encoded protein is CAWDRGRVDTGELFF. The chain has TRBV30 and TRBJ2-2; 10 bases are shared with TRBD1. J was trimmed by 3 bases and V by 5 bases; bases with no gene match: 6. The CDR3 loop spans 15 amino acids. The germline gives CDR1 GTSNPN, CDR2 SVGIG (reference sequence).